The 15 T cell receptor beta chains below come from one sample, sequenced in a study of T cell responses to AZD1222 COVID-19 vaccine (dated by TCRdb to about 2021). The library relied on the immunoSEQ multiplex PCR assay. TCRdb stores this immuneACCESS table with in-frame sequences only. Part of the clones is absent; in the studies checked, under half of the shortfall reflects unresolved V genes, and no reason is known for the rest. The sample table records about 82,000 clones; roughly nine tenths of these occur just once. 3.1% of the sample is held by the ten biggest clonotypes. Taken with the paper, the label for time point translates to: about 28 days (+/-7) after the second vaccine dose. The sequencing used peripheral blood, collected 28 days after the second AZD1222 dose. These receptor sequences come from an adult who received the AZD1222 COVID-19 vaccine.

This chain links TRBV2 with TRBJ2-2, with 7 positions matching TRBD1. The V gene end was trimmed by 5 bases and the J gene end by 7 bases; junction bases not matched to a gene: 13. Per the germline V gene, CDR1 is SNHLY and CDR2 is FYNNEI. The length of the CDR3 is 16 residues. The CDR3 sequence: CASSRRKTGTGGELFF. For the CDR3, the DNA is TGTGCCAGCAGTCGCCGAAAGACAGGGACCGGCGGGGAGCTGTTTTTT.

The CDR3 here is CASSRATLPYEQYF. As DNA, the CDR3 is TGTGCCAGCAGCCGAGCTACCCTCCCCTACGAGCAGTACTTC. The chain couples TRBV6-5 to TRBJ2-7; no definite D call. V was trimmed by 6 bases and J by 2 bases, leaving 14 bases between them. This CDR3 contains 14 residues. Germline V CDR1 and CDR2: MNHEY, SVGAGI.

The chain recombines TRBV4-3 with TRBJ1-2, with TRBD1 matching over 9 bases. With 4 bases clipped from V and 7 bases from J, the junction kept 7 bases outside the gene matches. Looked up from germline, CDR1 is LGHNA and CDR2 is YSLEER. CDR3 length: 14 amino acids. This CDR3 reads CASSPLGQGPGYTF. In nucleotides, the CDR3 is TGCGCCAGCAGCCCATTGGGACAGGGCCCTGGCTACACCTTC.

The V call is TRBV11-2, the J call TRBJ1-5, with D maybe TRBD1 (5 bases). Germline values: CDR1 SGHAT, CDR2 FQNNGV. The V and J ends lost 0 bases and 0 bases respectively, with 12 bases between them. This CDR3 is built from 17 residues. In nucleotides, the CDR3 is TGTGCCAGCAGCTTAGACGGGGACGGTTATAGCAATCAGCCCCAGCATTTT. It encodes CASSLDGDGYSNQPQHF.

This chain joins TRBV12-3 or TRBV12-4 and TRBJ2-5; 8 nucleotides align to TRBD1. The ends lost 6 bases at V and 1 base at J; junction bases unmatched: 1. There are 13 residues in the CDR3. CDR3 sequence reads: CASRQGAQETQYF. CDR3 coding DNA: TGTGCCAGCAGGCAGGGGGCCCAAGAGACCCAGTACTTC.

For the CDR3, the DNA is TGTGCCAGCAGCTCCCTCATAGAAGCTTTCTTT. Translation: CASSSLIEAFF. The chain carries TRBV7-9 and TRBJ1-1, with unresolved D. The CDR3 loop spans 11 amino acids. Germline loops: CDR1 SEHNR, CDR2 FQNEAQ (reference sequence). Trimming removed 4 bases from V and 8 bases from J, with 8 bases in between.

The chain combines TRBV18 with TRBJ2-6; D unresolved. The CDR3 spans 16 residues. V was cut by 0 bases and J by 0 bases, with 6 bases left in between. The V gene's germline CDR1 is KGHSH and CDR2 LQKENI. CDR3 protein: CASSPPPGSGANVLTF. CDR3 DNA sequence: TGTGCCAGCTCACCACCCCCCGGCTCTGGGGCCAACGTCCTGACTTTC.

The chain links TRBV6-5 to TRBJ2-2; D gene unclear. This CDR3 is built from 13 residues. Looked up from germline, CDR1 is MNHEY and CDR2 is SVGAGI. Trimming removed 2 bases from V and 5 bases from J, with 6 bases in between. This CDR3 reads CASSYDGTGELFF. The CDR3 DNA reads as TGTGCCAGCAGTTACGACGGGACCGGGGAGCTGTTTTTT.

The genes are TRBV5-6 and TRBJ2-1, with D perhaps matching TRBD1 or TRBD2 (6 bases each). V lost 2 bases and J 7 bases, leaving 13 bases between the germline ends. The CDR3 is 14 residues long. Germline V gene sequence: CDR1 SGHDT, CDR2 YYEEEE. The CDR3 DNA is TGTGCCAGCAGCTTAGGGGGGCCGGGAAATGAGCAGTTCTTC. Protein sequence: CASSLGGPGNEQFF.

The chain carries TRBV6-1 and TRBJ1-1; D is unresolved. Trimming left V 1 base short and J 4 bases short, with 7 bases between. The CDR3 has 13 residues. Germline-derived CDR1 and CDR2 are MNHNS and SASEGT. The CDR3 nucleotides are TGTGCCAGCAGTGAAGTGTCGGGCACTGAAGCTTTCTTT. Encoded protein: CASSEVSGTEAFF.

The chain links TRBV6-5 to TRBJ1-1; TRBD1 might be the D (6 bases). Germline CDR1 MNHEY, CDR2 SVGAGI. Trimming left V 0 bases short and J 0 bases short, with 8 bases between. This CDR3 spans 15 amino acids. DNA for the CDR3: TGTGCCAGCAGTTACTCCCAGGGGATGAACACTGAAGCTTTCTTT. Amino acid sequence: CASSYSQGMNTEAFF.

Regarding this clone: Other nucleotide sequences from this sample produce the same CDR3. The chain joins TRBV2 to TRBJ1-4; perhaps TRBD1 as D (5 bases). V lost 4 bases, J lost 1 base, and 13 bases lay in between. CDR1 is SNHLY and CDR2 is FYNNEI in the germline V gene. The CDR3 runs to 16 residues. DNA of the CDR3: TGTGCCAGCAGTGTTGGGACGGTTAGAACTAATGAAAAACTGTTTTTT. Amino acids: CASSVGTVRTNEKLFF.

The CDR3 region is CASKPGGALINNEQFF. CDR3 DNA: TGCGCCAGCAAACCCGGGGGGGCTCTGATAAACAATGAGCAGTTCTTC. The chain couples TRBV5-1 to TRBJ2-1; 8 bases align to TRBD2. After removal of 6 bases from V and 5 bases from J, the junction contained 13 bases not matched to a gene. Germline V CDR1 and CDR2: SGHRS, YFSETQ. This CDR3 spans 16 amino acids.

This chain uses TRBV2 with TRBJ1-5; TRBD1 matches at 11 bases. CDR1 is SNHLY, CDR2 FYNNEI, per germline. There are 14 residues in the CDR3. Germline trimming cut 6 bases from V and 6 bases from J; bases unmatched to any gene: 4. The CDR3 DNA reads TGTGCCAGCAGCGGACAGGGGGCTGGTCAGCCCCAGCATTTT. It yields the protein CASSGQGAGQPQHF.

J is TRBJ1-2 and V is TRBV19, with D maybe TRBD1 (5 bases). This CDR3 comprises 13 residues. Trimming stripped 5 bases from V and 4 bases from J, with 11 bases between. Germline CDR1 is LNHDA and CDR2 is SQIVND (reference sequence). The CDR3 nucleotides are TGTGCCAGTAGTCTCGACAGCCTCTATGGCTACACCTTC. It translates to CASSLDSLYGYTF.